The rows below give T cell receptor beta chains drawn from one sample of a study of blood T cell repertoires in COVID-19. Assay used: immunoSEQ multiplex PCR; TCRdb lists only in-frame clones, some missing. Of 400,000 to 450,000 clones detected, 85% to 90% appear once; the ten largest clones hold roughly 0.78%. Sequenced input: peripheral blood. The receptor source for this set is a man younger than 35 with COVID-19, enrolled during active disease. CDR3s include the opening cysteine and the closing phenylalanine or tryptophan. D genes are given only for firm matches. Clone size is shown for a subset of rows, as once, few, many or a class of expanded clone.

j_gene: TRBJ1-2; abundance: .; len: 17; v_gene: TRBV21-1; d_gene: .; CDR3aa: CASSKGTVGQEDYGYTF; CDR3nt: TGTGCCAGCAGCAAAGGAACCGTGGGGCAGGAAGACTATGGCTACACCTTC
j_gene: TRBJ1-1; abundance: few; len: 12; v_gene: TRBV5-1; d_gene: .; CDR3aa: CASSLQGSEAFF; CDR3nt: TGCGCCAGCAGCTTACAGGGCTCTGAAGCTTTCTTT
j_gene: TRBJ2-5; abundance: .; len: 14; v_gene: TRBV4-1; d_gene: TRBD1; CDR3aa: CASSPRQGGETQYF; CDR3nt: TGCGCCAGCAGCCCACGACAGGGGGGGGAGACCCAGTACTTC
j_gene: TRBJ1-5; abundance: .; len: 14; v_gene: TRBV9; d_gene: TRBD1; CDR3aa: CASSVGQGEWAQHF; CDR3nt: TGTGCCAGCAGCGTAGGACAGGGGGAATGGGCCCAGCATTTT
j_gene: TRBJ2-1; abundance: .; len: 15; v_gene: TRBV4-1; d_gene: .; CDR3aa: CASSQDGGIYNEQFF; CDR3nt: TGCGCCAGCAGCCAAGATGGAGGGATCTACAATGAGCAGTTCTTC
j_gene: TRBJ2-7; abundance: .; len: 16; v_gene: TRBV25-1; d_gene: .; CDR3aa: CASSDQRGSLLVEQYF; CDR3nt: TGTGCCAGCAGTGACCAAAGGGGTTCCCTCCTTGTCGAGCAGTACTTC
j_gene: TRBJ1-1; abundance: .; len: 13; v_gene: TRBV10-3; d_gene: .; CDR3aa: CATERQMNTEAFF; CDR3nt: TGTGCCACCGAGAGACAGATGAACACTGAAGCTTTCTTT
j_gene: TRBJ2-7; abundance: .; len: 16; v_gene: TRBV21-1; d_gene: .; CDR3aa: CASSTTQGTRDHEQYF; CDR3nt: TGTGCCAGCAGCACAACCCAAGGGACTAGGGACCACGAGCAGTACTTC
j_gene: TRBJ1-1; abundance: .; len: 13; v_gene: TRBV29-1; d_gene: .; CDR3aa: CSVEGTSNTEAFF; CDR3nt: TGCAGCGTTGAGGGCACCTCGAACACTGAAGCTTTCTTT
j_gene: TRBJ1-1; abundance: .; len: 13; v_gene: TRBV10-2; d_gene: TRBD1; CDR3aa: CASRDRSNTEAFF; CDR3nt: TGCGCCAGCAGGGACAGGTCAAACACTGAAGCTTTCTTT
j_gene: TRBJ1-4; abundance: .; len: 14; v_gene: TRBV2; d_gene: TRBD1; CDR3aa: CASSGQGLNEKLFF; CDR3nt: TGTGCCAGCAGTGGACAGGGACTTAATGAAAAACTGTTTTTT
j_gene: TRBJ2-7; abundance: .; len: 16; v_gene: TRBV7-2; d_gene: TRBD1; CDR3aa: CASSLGGGTGAYEQYF; CDR3nt: TGTGCCAGCAGCTTAGGCGGGGGGACAGGGGCCTACGAGCAGTACTTC
j_gene: TRBJ1-6; abundance: .; len: 14; v_gene: TRBV3-1/TRBV3-2; d_gene: .; CDR3aa: CASRQTGPGSPLHF; CDR3nt: TGTGCCAGCAGGCAAACAGGGCCAGGTTCACCCCTCCACTTT
j_gene: TRBJ2-7; abundance: .; len: 15; v_gene: TRBV5-5; d_gene: TRBD1; CDR3aa: CASSLATGVTYEQYF; CDR3nt: TGTGCCAGCAGCTTGGCGACAGGGGTTACCTACGAGCAGTACTTC
j_gene: TRBJ2-3; abundance: .; len: 15; v_gene: TRBV11-3; d_gene: TRBD2; CDR3aa: CASSRGEGSTDTQYF; CDR3nt: TGTGCCAGCAGCCGGGGGGAAGGGAGCACAGATACGCAGTATTTT
j_gene: TRBJ2-6; abundance: .; len: 16; v_gene: TRBV6-4; d_gene: .; CDR3aa: CASSDMTGSGANVLTF; CDR3nt: TGTGCCAGCAGTGACATGACTGGATCTGGGGCCAACGTCCTGACTTTC
j_gene: TRBJ2-7; abundance: .; len: 14; v_gene: TRBV27; d_gene: TRBD1; CDR3aa: CASSPGQGPYEQYF; CDR3nt: TGTGCCAGCAGCCCAGGACAGGGCCCCTACGAGCAGTACTTC
j_gene: TRBJ2-5; abundance: .; len: 23; v_gene: TRBV13; d_gene: TRBD2; CDR3aa: CASSLTWTSGSWDPENPRETQYF; CDR3nt: TGTGCCAGCAGCCTGACGTGGACTAGCGGGAGTTGGGACCCAGAAAACCCGCGTGAGACCCAGTACTTC
j_gene: TRBJ2-6; abundance: .; len: 17; v_gene: TRBV29-1; d_gene: TRBD1; CDR3aa: CSAATGTGLSGANVLTF; CDR3nt: TGCAGCGCAGCAACCGGGACAGGCCTCTCTGGGGCCAACGTCCTGACTTTC
j_gene: TRBJ1-2; abundance: .; len: 11; v_gene: TRBV6-4; d_gene: .; CDR3aa: CAGGGLNGYTF; CDR3nt: TGTGCCGGAGGCGGGTTGAATGGCTACACCTTC
j_gene: TRBJ2-7; abundance: .; len: 13; v_gene: TRBV3-1/TRBV3-2; d_gene: TRBD1; CDR3aa: CAVRDRGTYEQYF; CDR3nt: TGTGCCGTTCGGGACAGGGGAACCTACGAGCAGTACTTC
j_gene: TRBJ2-7; abundance: .; len: 15; v_gene: TRBV3-1/TRBV3-2; d_gene: .; CDR3aa: CASSQPGQTFREQYF; CDR3nt: TGTGCCAGCAGCCAGCCGGGACAAACCTTTCGGGAGCAGTACTTC
j_gene: TRBJ1-6; abundance: .; len: 18; v_gene: TRBV5-3; d_gene: .; CDR3aa: CARSLKDRDSRCNSPLHF; CDR3nt: TGTGCCAGAAGCTTAAAAGACCGGGACTCTAGATGTAATTCACCCCTCCACTTT